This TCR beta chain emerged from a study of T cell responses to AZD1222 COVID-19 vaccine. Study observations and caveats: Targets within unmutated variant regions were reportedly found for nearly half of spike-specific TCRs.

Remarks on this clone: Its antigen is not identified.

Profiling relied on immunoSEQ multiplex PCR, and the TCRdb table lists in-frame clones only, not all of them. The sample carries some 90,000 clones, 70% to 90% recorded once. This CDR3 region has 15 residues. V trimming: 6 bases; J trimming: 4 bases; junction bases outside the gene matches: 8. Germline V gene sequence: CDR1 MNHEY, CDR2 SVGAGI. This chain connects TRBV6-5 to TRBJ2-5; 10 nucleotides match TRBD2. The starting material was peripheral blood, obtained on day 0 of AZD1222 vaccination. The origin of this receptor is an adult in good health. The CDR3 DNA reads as TGTGCCAGCAGGCCCACTAGCGGGGTATCAGAGACCCAGTACTTC. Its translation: CASRPTSGVSETQYF.